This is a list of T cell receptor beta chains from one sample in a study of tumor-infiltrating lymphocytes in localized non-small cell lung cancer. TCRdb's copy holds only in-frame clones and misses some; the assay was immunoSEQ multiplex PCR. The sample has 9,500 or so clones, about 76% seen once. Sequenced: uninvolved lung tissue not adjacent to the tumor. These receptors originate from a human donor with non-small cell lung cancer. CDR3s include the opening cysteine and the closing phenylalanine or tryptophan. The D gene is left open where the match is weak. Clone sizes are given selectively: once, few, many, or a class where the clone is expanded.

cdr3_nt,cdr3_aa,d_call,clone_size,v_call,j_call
TGCGCCAGCAGCTACACAGATACGCAGTATTTT,CASSYTDTQYF,.,.,TRBV5-1,TRBJ2-3
TGCGCCAGCAGCTTACTGACAGGATCGAACACTGAAGCTTTCTTT,CASSLLTGSNTEAFF,.,once,TRBV5-1,TRBJ1-1
TGTGCCTGGAAGGGGGGGACCTCCTATGGCTACACCTTC,CAWKGGTSYGYTF,.,.,TRBV30,TRBJ1-2
TGTGCCAGCAGGGAGGAGAGCATTCGCAATCAGCCCCAGCATTTT,CASREESIRNQPQHF,.,.,TRBV25-1,TRBJ1-5
TGTGCCAGCAGCCCGACTAGCGGGGTTCGCTACGAGCAGTACTTC,CASSPTSGVRYEQYF,TRBD2,few,TRBV11-2,TRBJ2-7
TGTGCCAGCAGCCAAACCTACGAGCAGTACTTC,CASSQTYEQYF,.,.,TRBV28,TRBJ2-7
TGTGCCAGCTCATTAGTACATCAGGGAGAGCAGTACTTC,CASSLVHQGEQYF,.,.,TRBV18,TRBJ2-7
TGCGCCAGCAGCCGAACCTTCATGAACTATGGCTACACCTTC,CASSRTFMNYGYTF,.,.,TRBV4-3,TRBJ1-2
TGCAGCGTTCCGGGGACAGGGGACCGAATTTCCCAGTACTTC,CSVPGTGDRISQYF,TRBD1,.,TRBV29-1,TRBJ2-5
TGTGCCAGCAGCTTAGTACCGCCCGGGACAGGGGCTCTCTACGAGCAGTACTTC,CASSLVPPGTGALYEQYF,TRBD1,.,TRBV7-2,TRBJ2-7
TGTGTCAGCACCCAATACACAGGGGCTGGCACTGAAGCTTTCTTT,CVSTQYTGAGTEAFF,TRBD1,.,TRBV2,TRBJ1-1
TGTGCCAGCAGTTTATACGGGGCTGGAGATACGCAGTATTTT,CASSLYGAGDTQYF,.,.,TRBV27,TRBJ2-3
TGCGCCAGCAGCCAGTGGACTAGCGGGAGTTGGAGGTACTTC,CASSQWTSGSWRYF,TRBD2,.,TRBV4-1,TRBJ2-4
TGTGCCAGCAGTTCCCCGGGACTCCCGGCCGACTACACCTTC,CASSSPGLPADYTF,.,few,TRBV6-5,TRBJ1-2
TGCAGCGCGGCGGGGGGGAGAAACGATGGCTACACCTTC,CSAAGGRNDGYTF,.,.,TRBV29-1,TRBJ1-2